Listed here is a single TCR beta chain. No cognate antigen has been identified for it. Base-call qualities are not available, and no considerably larger clone is one nucleotide away. The CDR3 holds 12 amino acids from the cysteine to the phenylalanine. Kept here is only the CDR3 DNA, which spans 36 bases and is read in frame from base 1. The junction carries 4 bases between V and J, which are trimmed by 2 bases and 4 bases respectively. Per the germline V gene, MDHEN is the CDR1 and SYDVKM is the CDR2. The donors were healthy, HIV-negative adults with no recently reported acute infections or vaccinations. Every donor was a Caucasian adult residing in Nashville, Tennessee, USA. CD4+ T cells were enriched by magnetic negative selection; naive cells were then positively selected on CD45RA, and the negative fraction formed the memory subset. After blood collection by leukapheresis, PBMCs were isolated using Ficoll-Histopaque density gradient centrifugation and then cryopreserved in the vapor phase of liquid nitrogen. Purity and quantity of every magnetically sorted T cell population were checked by analytical flow cytometry. From each sorted fraction, genomic DNA was isolated and quantified by UV absorbance on a Nanodrop 2000c.

The entry originates in a study of shared clonotypes between healthy human individuals (dated by TCRdb to the early 2020s). Study-level background: The cohort included three men and a couple of women between 18 and 49 years of age. Blood TCR repertoires of about five healthy adults were deeply sequenced to estimate repertoire size and the extent of clonotype sharing between individuals. Each donor's leukapheresis produced roughly between roughly 0.9 and 9 billion PBMCs. Per donor, three plates each were used for CD4 naive and CD4 memory, two for CD8 naive, and one for CD8 memory. To increase sequencing depth and limit assay-specific biases, different laboratories used diverse techniques to prepare libraries and sequence TCR repertoires. General findings and caveats noted by the study authors: Naive subsets generally had larger estimated clonotype richness than memory subsets did. Because the study included only a small number of donors, the genetic and exposure-history diversity represented was limited. Sampling was restricted to blood, and TCR repertoires in tissue are likely to differ from TCR repertoires in blood. When several donors were compared, the shared fraction of clonotypes was 5% to 6.5% for naive CD4, 3.5% to 4% for naive CD8, 2% to 2.5% for memory CD4, and approximately 0.4% for memory CD8. Incomplete sequencing was indicated by rarefaction of sorted-subset datasets, despite the large sequencing depth. Clonotypes shared by all four sorted-subset donors showed higher generation probabilities than non-shared clonotypes. Pairwise subsampling indicated that sequencing depth was expected to affect the degree of clonotype sharing among donors.

Using the deep immunoSEQ assay, TCR CDR3 regions were amplified from genomic DNA by multiplex PCR. Genomic DNA extracted from each cell subset was distributed evenly over all wells of several immunoSEQ 96-well plates, and each plate served as one replicate. Each replicate PCR for sorted subsets received roughly 200 ng genomic DNA, equal to about 30,000 T cell genomes. The purified libraries were quantified using a Qubit 3.0 fluorometer, sized with a Bioanalyzer 2100, and then quantified again using the KAPA Library Quantification kit. Each immunoSEQ 96-well plate was sequenced on its own single-read 150-cycle Illumina NextSeq 550 flow cell. In the original analysis: Because the immunoSEQ output included only junctional sequences and no quality scores, the filtering could not be the same as the filtering used for full-length reads. Sequences were annotated with PyIR, a Python wrapper for IgBLAST v1.9, and V/J genes and CDR3 were assigned using IMGT germline references. Any read was removed if the V/J assignment was weak (E-value above 1e-6), the CDR3 was missing, or the read contained stop codons, out-of-frame junctions, or ambiguous translated residues. V3J clonotypes were defined by identical inferred V gene, J gene, and CDR3 amino acid sequence. Percentage overlap between repertoires was calculated by dividing the number of shared unique clonotypes by the size of the smaller repertoire. Three approaches were used to assess repertoire richness: RTK rarefaction, the Chao1 estimator, and Recon v2.1 estimates of unobserved clonotypes. For all TCRbeta clonotypes obtained by the gDNA method from four donors, generation probabilities were computed with OLGA. What TCRdb holds here is the immuneACCESS table cut down to in-frame rearrangements. Part of the clones is not present; checked against another copy, under half of the missing clones reflect an unresolved V gene, and the others are unexplained. That table furnishes V, J and clone size, whereas the DNA furnished D and trimming. For this sample the table gives roughly 2.4 million clones, of which approximately 94% were detected only once. Roughly 0.13% of the sample is held by the ten biggest clonotypes.

Material for sequencing was naive CD4+ T cells sorted from blood. The cell subset or site label corresponds to: CD45RA+ positively selected. This TCR was sampled from a man aged 18-30 years in good health. Recombination connected TRBV28 to TRBJ2-3; a confident D gene designation cannot be given. The DNA sequence reads TGTGCCAGCAGTTTAATTCCAGATACGCAGTATTTT. This codes for CASSLIPDTQYF.